The clone carrying this TCR beta chain was seen a few times. In making TCR cDNA, 5'RACE template switching added a universal primer site and UMIs to it. TCRdb passed the 5' RACE reads through MiXCR, listing each CDR3 protein once. This sample has hundreds of thousands of distinct CDR3 sequences, with around 20% found just once. The data were taken from a study of T cells after yellow fever vaccination. Sequenced here: PBMCs, sampled before the yellow fever booster vaccination. The TCR originated in a man aged 18-30 years who received the YFV17D yellow fever vaccine.

The CDR3 protein is CASSLLGRGAYNEQFF. CDR3 nucleotide sequence: TGTGCCAGCAGCTTATTGGGGCGGGGGGCCTACAATGAGCAGTTCTTC. The chain combines TRBV7-2 with TRBJ2-1, with TRBD2 matching 8 bases. J gave up 2 bases and V 2 bases, and 5 bases lay outside the gene matches. The CDR3 has 16 amino acids. Per germline, CDR1 SGHTA and CDR2 FQGNSA.